One T cell receptor beta chain is described in this entry. This clonotype was observed at least ten times. The target of this receptor is not known. No base quality values were provided; no much bigger clone lies one nucleotide off. Trimming removed 3 bases from V and 5 bases from J, leaving 10 bases between the germline ends. The CDR3 runs 13 amino acids, cysteine and phenylalanine included. Only the CDR3 DNA stays, 39 bases, in frame from base 1. CDR1 and CDR2 were assigned from the germline V gene as SNHLY and FYNNEI. This entry belongs to a study of T-cell reconstitution after alpha-beta-depleted transplantation in children (dated by TCRdb to about 2016). Regarding the complete study: Using TCR repertoire profiling, the study followed T-cell immune reconstitution in a quantitative way in children after TCRalphabeta/CD19-depleted allogeneic hematopoietic cell transplantation. Beyond this particular receptor, the publication reports: The apparently early alphabetaT-cell count recovery about two months after transplant was reportedly dependent on only several hundred rapidly expanded clones derived from non-depleted graft cells. Hyperexpanded clone frequencies declined over subsequent months; after one year, T-cell counts and TCRbeta diversity were mostly attributed to newly produced T cells. In some patients, the high TCRbeta diversity seen at day 60 was put down to recipient T cells and intrathymic progenitors that had survived conditioning.

The label giving this sample's treatment or condition can be read as: allogeneic hematopoietic cell transplantation with graft depleted of TCRalphabeta T cells and CD19 B cells. TCRalphabeta/CD19-depleted allogeneic hematopoietic cell grafts were given to the transplant recipients, all of whom were children. Libraries were prepared through PCR. TCRdb names Illumina HiSeq 2500 as the instrument used. TCR library preparation used molecular barcoding, with unique molecular identifiers applied to normalize quantification of the TCRbeta repertoire. TCRdb took the public reads, trimmed them with fastp at Q25, ran MiXCR for clone calling and kept in-frame beta chains. When rows share a CDR3 protein, they turn into one entry using the most common DNA and genes. The table for this sample lists roughly 300,000 distinct CDR3 sequences; 11% of them were counted only once. Roughly a quarter of the sample comes from the top ten.

The rearrangement joined TRBV2 to TRBJ1-2; no D gene is confidently identified. The receptor's source is a male patient between 2 and 10 years old who had a stem cell transplant for chronic granulomatous disease, so the T cells may come from the graft donor. The material was peripheral blood, obtained 180 days after TCRalphabeta/CD19-depleted stem cell transplant. The CDR3 region: CASSDPLAYGYTF. The sequenced DNA is TGTGCCAGCAGTGACCCCTTGGCTTATGGCTACACCTTC.